The T cell receptor beta chain under discussion was sequenced for a study of human T cells and chemical hapten exposure. Study context: Per-sample TCR yields varied mainly from small pooled library volume differences.

This sample's time point: healthy volunteer bleed at 2 weeks. The study extracted total RNA from unfractionated whole blood. Unique molecular identifiers were affixed to discrete cDNA molecules within the library. TCRdb redid the calling of the RACE reads with MiXCR, one entry per CDR3 protein. The table shows about 45,000 distinct CDR3 sequences, with almost 4.5% occurring only once. This clonotype was seen many times. V lost 2 bases and J lost 2; bases outside the gene matches: 16. The germline V gene encodes CDR1 SGHDT and CDR2 YYEEEE. The CDR3 spans 18 residues. Material: whole blood. V is TRBV5-6 and J is TRBJ2-7; TRBD2 matches at 7 bases. This receptor was taken from a human donor in good health. Some clones in this sample may be carry-over from other donors' samples. CDR3 nucleotide sequence: TGTGCCAGCAGCTTTGGACCTGCGGGGCTAGCGGAGACCTACGAGCAGTACTTC. It translates to CASSFGPAGLAETYEQYF.